This T cell receptor (beta chain) was observed in a study of shared clonotypes between healthy human individuals. Turning to the study itself: The study used three CD4 naive, three CD4 memory, two CD8 naive and one CD8 memory plate per donor.

Naive CD45RA+ and memory CD45RA-negative subsets were split from CD4+ cells. Study results and caveats: It was anticipated that sequencing depth would influence how many clonotypes donors shared.

Assay: immunoSEQ multiplex PCR; the TCRdb copy retains only in-frame clones and omits some. Found here are about 1 million clones, around four fifths of them singletons; the top ten hold 1.2% to 1.5%. Concerning this clone: What it binds is unknown. One junction end does not reproduce the germline sequence, and a read error may be involved. In the same sample, other DNA sequences code for this CDR3.

Looked up from germline, CDR1 is SSHAT and CDR2 is FNYEAQ (reference sequence). The CDR3 contains 14 residues. The specimen sequenced was memory CD4+ T cells sorted from blood. Subset in this sample: CD45RA-negative fraction. This chain joins TRBV7-7 and TRBJ2-3; 11 bases are a match to TRBD2. This TCR derives from a man younger than 35 in good health. Here the CDR3 DNA reads TGTGCTAGCAGCTTAGGACTAGCGGGAGATACGCAGTATTTT. Translation gives CASSLGLAGDTQYF.